These 25 T cell receptor beta chains originate from one sample sequenced in a study of blood T cell repertoires in COVID-19. TCRdb's copy holds only in-frame clones and misses some; the assay was immunoSEQ multiplex PCR. Of some 240,000 clones listed, around 81% are singletons. The specimen was peripheral blood. These receptors were collected from a woman of 80 years or more with COVID-19, enrolled during active disease.

The chain recombines TRBV6-1 with TRBJ2-1; D uncertain. V was shortened by 2 bases and J by 0 bases, with 8 bases between the two germline ends. The CDR3 spans 15 residues. The germline V gene has CDR1 MNHNS and CDR2 SASEGT. CDR3 nucleotides: TGTGCCAGCAGTGAATCCCTGCGCTCCTACAATGAGCAGTTCTTC. This encodes CASSESLRSYNEQFF.

The sample holds a few counts of this clone. The chain combines TRBV6-6 with TRBJ2-1; TRBD2 matches at 11 bases. The CDR3 is 16 amino acids. Germline loops: CDR1 MNHNY, CDR2 SVGAGI (reference sequence). With 8 bases clipped from V and 5 bases from J, the junction kept 11 bases outside the gene matches. CDR3 loop: CASGNLGTSGDNEQFF. CDR3 coding DNA: TGTGCCAGCGGCAACTTAGGGACTAGCGGTGACAATGAGCAGTTCTTC.

This clone was observed a few times. The chain carries TRBV3-1 (or the pseudogene TRBV3-2) and TRBJ1-3; D ambiguous. Trimming pared 1 base from V and 8 bases from J, leaving 21 bases between. Germline V gene data show CDR1 as LGHDT and CDR2 as YNNKEL (reference sequence). This CDR3 comprises 17 residues. The CDR3 loop reads CASSQARSGSPLDTIYF. CDR3 coding DNA: TGTGCCAGCAGCCAAGCCCGATCGGGATCTCCGCTGGACACCATATATTTT.

The chain links TRBV12-3 or TRBV12-4 to TRBJ2-1; D is undetermined. The CDR3 length is 11 residues. Trimming removed 5 bases at V and 7 bases at J, with 6 bases between. The DNA for the CDR3 is TGTGCCAGCAGTGACGGGAATGAGCAGTTCTTC. Translated: CASSDGNEQFF.

The chain has TRBV2 and TRBJ2-5, with 9 bases identical to TRBD1. This CDR3 region has 15 residues. CDR1 and CDR2 from the germline V gene are SNHLY and FYNNEI. The V gene end was trimmed by 8 bases and the J gene end by 2 bases; junction bases not matched to a gene: 9. CDR3 in amino acids: CASGSTGGTQETQYF. The CDR3, as DNA: TGTGCCAGCGGATCGACAGGGGGGACGCAAGAGACCCAGTACTTC.

The chain is built from TRBV18 and TRBJ2-7, with D perhaps TRBD2 (6 bases). The CDR3 runs 16 residues. With 0 bases removed from V and 3 bases from J, the gap between germline ends came to 15 bases. Per germline, CDR1 KGHSH and CDR2 LQKENI. CDR3 nucleotide sequence: TGTGCCAGCTCACCACCGGGAGGCAGGCGGAACTACGAGCAGTACTTC. Translation: CASSPPGGRRNYEQYF.

The genes are TRBV6-1 and TRBJ2-1; maybe TRBD2 (6 bases). The germline V gene has CDR1 MNHNS and CDR2 SASEGT. This CDR3 is built from 13 residues. V was cut by 3 bases and J by 8 bases, with 11 bases left in between. The CDR3 loop is CASSETRGDEQFF. CDR3 bases: TGTGCCAGCAGTGAGACTAGAGGGGATGAGCAGTTCTTC.

The gene calls are TRBV5-1 and TRBJ2-1, with TRBD2 identical over 7 bases. The CDR3 is 15 amino acids. V shed 1 base, J shed 5 bases, and the junction held 6 bases outside the gene matches. CDR1 and CDR2 (germline): SGHRS, YFSETQ. The CDR3 sequence: CASSLQASGHNEQFF. CDR3 bases: TGCGCCAGCAGCTTGCAGGCTAGCGGTCACAATGAGCAGTTCTTC. The full variable domain, completed using reference TRBV5-1 and TRBJ2-1, is KAGVTQTPRYLIKTRGQQVTLSCSPISGHRSVSWYQQTPGQGLQFLFEYFSETQRNKGNFPGRFSGRQFSNSRSEMNVSTLELGDSALYLCASSLQASGHNEQFFGPGTRLTVL.

The rearrangement uses TRBV2 and TRBJ1-5; TRBD1 is a possible D gene (6 bases). There are 14 residues in the CDR3. The V gene's germline CDR1 is SNHLY and CDR2 FYNNEI. The germline V and J ends were trimmed by 2 bases and 4 bases, with 9 bases remaining between them. The CDR3 spells CASSERTENQPQHF. CDR3 nucleotides: TGTGCCAGCAGTGAAAGGACAGAGAATCAGCCCCAGCATTTT.

The rearrangement joins TRBV4-2 to TRBJ2-3, with 7 bases identical to TRBD2. V was clipped by 4 bases and J by 1 base; unmatched bases: 8. The CDR3 has 16 amino acids. Germline V gene lookup returns CDR1 LGHNA and CDR2 YNFKEQ. Here the CDR3 reads CASSRASTSGTDTQYF. CDR3 in DNA: TGTGCCAGCAGCCGGGCCTCAACTAGCGGCACAGATACGCAGTATTTT.

This chain links TRBV2 with TRBJ2-1; 10 nucleotides agree with TRBD1. This CDR3 region has 14 residues. The germline CDR1 and CDR2 sequences are SNHLY and FYNNEI. J lost 8 bases, V lost 8 bases, and 9 bases had no gene match. CDR3 sequence reads: CASLTGGEVYEQFF. The CDR3 region has the DNA TGTGCCAGCCTGACAGGGGGCGAAGTCTATGAGCAGTTCTTC.

The V gene is TRBV28, the J gene TRBJ1-2, with D possibly TRBD1 on 6 matching bases. The CDR3 is made up of 14 amino acids. V was trimmed by 5 bases and J by 4 bases, leaving 14 bases between them. Per the germline V gene, CDR1 is MDHEN and CDR2 is SYDVKM. The CDR3 nucleotides are TGTGCCAGCAGTCCCCCACAGGGTTCCTATGGCTACACCTTC. Translating it yields CASSPPQGSYGYTF.

The rearrangement links TRBV30 to TRBJ1-6; no reliable D call. Germline V gene sequence: CDR1 GTSNPN, CDR2 SVGIG (reference sequence). The ends were cut back, 5 bases at V and 0 bases at J, with 11 bases in the middle. The CDR3 runs to 15 residues. DNA of the CDR3: TGTGCCTGGGCCTTACAGAGCTCCTATAATTCACCCCTCCACTTT. This codes for CAWALQSSYNSPLHF.

The chain carries TRBV5-1 and TRBJ2-3; 8 bases agree with TRBD1. J lost 6 bases, V lost 2 bases, and 8 bases had no gene match. This CDR3 spans 15 amino acids. The germline V gene has CDR1 SGHRS and CDR2 YFSETQ. The CDR3: CASSFPTGAGDTQYF. In nucleotides, the CDR3 is TGCGCCAGCAGCTTCCCGACAGGGGCCGGGGATACGCAGTATTTT.

This chain connects TRBV6-1 to TRBJ2-2; 8 positions match TRBD1. The CDR3 has 15 amino acids. With V trimmed by 2 bases and J by 7 bases, 6 bases remained unmatched. Germline V gene lookup returns CDR1 MNHNS and CDR2 SASEGT. The CDR3 DNA sequence: TGTGCCAGCAGTGAATCAAGGACAGGGCGCGGGGAGCTGTTTTTT. Residues: CASSESRTGRGELFF.

This chain joins TRBV7-6 and TRBJ1-4, with D possibly TRBD1 on 6 matching bases. Germline-derived CDR1 and CDR2 are SGHVS and FNYEAQ. Trimming took 5 bases from V and 8 from J, leaving 18 bases between them. The CDR3 covers 15 residues. The CDR3 loop is CASSPRTGQGEKLFF. CDR3 DNA sequence: TGTGCCAGCAGCCCGCGCACGGGACAAGGGGAAAAACTGTTTTTT. The full variable domain, with the rest looked up from reference TRBV7-6 and TRBJ1-4, is GAGVSQSPRYKVTKRGQDVALRCDPISGHVSLYWYRQALGQGPEFLTYFNYEAQQDKSGLPNDRFSAERPEGSISTLTIQRTEQRDSAMYRCASSPRTGQGEKLFFGSGTQLSVL.

In DNA, the CDR3 is TGCGCCAGCAGCTTGGGACTAGCGGGAGAGGATGGTGAGCAGTTCTTC. It specifies CASSLGLAGEDGEQFF. The chain joins TRBV5-1 to TRBJ2-1; TRBD2 matches 12 bases. After removal of 0 bases from V and 9 bases from J, the junction contained 7 bases not matched to a gene. Germline V lookup: CDR1 SGHRS, CDR2 YFSETQ. This CDR3 has 16 residues.

This chain uses TRBV28 with TRBJ2-7; 7 nucleotides match TRBD2. Germline CDR1 and CDR2: MDHEN and SYDVKM. The V and J ends lost 6 bases and 2 bases, in that order; junction bases with no gene match: 7. The CDR3 loop spans 14 amino acids. This chain's CDR3 is CASSPVGGTYEQYF. The CDR3 coding sequence is TGTGCCAGCAGCCCGGTGGGGGGGACCTACGAGCAGTACTTC.

The chain links TRBV28 to TRBJ1-1; 8 bases agree with TRBD1. The germline CDR1 and CDR2 sequences are MDHEN and SYDVKM. This CDR3 spans 16 amino acids. V lost 6 bases to trimming and J lost 4 bases; unmatched junction nucleotides: 13. CDR3 amino acids: CASRSDTGGAVTEAFF. The CDR3 coding sequence is TGTGCCAGCAGATCCGACACAGGGGGAGCGGTCACTGAAGCTTTCTTT.

This rearrangement joins TRBV12-3 or TRBV12-4 to TRBJ1-1, with D uncertain. The CDR3 has 13 residues. V gave up 2 bases and J gave up 3 bases, with 7 bases separating them. The chain's CDR3 is CASSLRGDTEAFF. CDR3 in DNA: TGTGCCAGCAGTTTAAGAGGTGACACTGAAGCTTTCTTT.

The chain employs TRBV5-3 and TRBJ1-2, with D tentatively TRBD1 (5 bases). TRBV5-3 is an ORF, with its function uncertain. The CDR3 loop spans 12 amino acids. The V gene lost 0 bases and the J gene lost 6 bases, with 6 bases spanning the gap. CDR3 DNA sequence: TGTGCCAGAAGCTTGGCAGGGAATGGCTACACCTTC. Translation gives CARSLAGNGYTF.

V and J are TRBV4-2 and TRBJ1-5, with 8 bases aligning to TRBD1. This CDR3 contains 16 residues. The trim removed 1 base at V and 7 bases at J, leaving 9 bases unmatched. The V gene's germline CDR1 is LGHNA and CDR2 YNFKEQ. CDR3 residues: CASSQGGGDRSQPQHF. In nucleotides, the CDR3 is TGTGCCAGCAGCCAAGGAGGGGGGGACAGGTCGCAGCCCCAGCATTTT.

J is TRBJ2-1 and V is TRBV18, with a weak D call TRBD2 (5 bases). The germline gives CDR1 KGHSH, CDR2 LQKENI. CDR3 length: 13 amino acids. The V and J ends lost 0 bases and 6 bases respectively, with 6 bases between them. CDR3 loop: CASSPPGINEQFF. The CDR3 DNA sequence: TGTGCCAGCTCACCACCCGGGATCAATGAGCAGTTCTTC.

The chain joins TRBV11-1 to TRBJ2-6; a weak D match, TRBD1 (6 bases). Trimming removed 1 base from V and 0 bases from J, with 7 bases in between. Germline CDR1 SGHAT, CDR2 FQDESV (reference sequence). The CDR3 loop spans 16 amino acids. This CDR3 is CASSLGDTSGANVLTF. CDR3 nucleotide sequence: TGTGCCAGCAGCTTAGGGGACACCTCTGGGGCCAACGTCCTGACTTTC.

The chain carries TRBV10-2 and TRBJ2-7; D possibly corresponds to TRBD1 (6 bases). The CDR3 has 14 residues. Trimming stripped 7 bases from V and 2 bases from J, with 15 bases between. CDR1 and CDR2 from the germline V gene are WSHSY and SAAADI. CDR3 in DNA: TGCGCCAGCAACCGCAGGGGTTGGACCTACGAGCAGTACTTC. Amino acids: CASNRRGWTYEQYF.